This is a list of T cell receptor beta chains from one sample in a study of T cells in Graves' hyperthyroidism and ophthalmopathy. MiXCR was run by TCRdb on the multiplex PCR reads, yielding one entry per CDR3 protein. Of approximately 370,000 distinct CDR3 sequences listed, roughly 15% are singletons. The sample was blood. Receptors originate from a woman aged 30 to 39 with Graves' hyperthyroidism that later progressed to Graves' ophthalmopathy. Both conserved end residues are part of each CDR3. The D gene is left open where the match is weak. Clone size, where shown, is once, few, many, or a class for clones that have expanded.

V	J	D	size	CDR3	DNA
TRBV28	TRBJ2-5	TRBD1	many	CASSIRPQGAGQETQYF	TGTGCCAGCAGTATACGCCCGCAGGGGGCGGGGCAAGAGACCCAGTACTTC
TRBV13	TRBJ2-2	NA	many	CASGDNTGELFF	TGTGCCAGCGGGGACAACACCGGGGAGCTGTTTTTT
TRBV11-2	TRBJ2-2	NA	many	CASTHQAGPTGELFF	TGTGCCAGCACCCACCAAGCCGGACCCACCGGGGAGCTGTTTTTT
TRBV7-9	TRBJ2-2	NA	many	CASRPPHTGELFF	TGTGCCAGCAGACCTCCGCACACCGGGGAGCTGTTTTTT
TRBV19	TRBJ1-2	NA	few	CASSITENYGYTF	TGTGCCAGTAGTATTACAGAGAACTATGGCTACACCTTC
TRBV6-1	TRBJ1-5	NA	NA	CASSAQTVGNQPQHF	TGTGCCAGCAGCGCACAGACAGTGGGCAATCAGCCCCAGCATTTT
TRBV6-5	TRBJ1-3	TRBD1	NA	CASSYGDSSGNTIYF	TGTGCCAGCAGTTACGGGGACAGCTCTGGAAACACCATATATTTT
TRBV11-2	TRBJ2-1	TRBD2	NA	CASSPPFRGDEQFF	TGTGCCAGCAGCCCTCCATTTCGGGGGGATGAGCAGTTCTTC
TRBV20-1	TRBJ1-1	NA	NA	CSATDTPNTEAFF	TGCAGTGCTACGGACACTCCGAACACTGAAGCTTTCTTT
TRBV19	TRBJ1-1	NA	many	CASSIRDSNTEAFF	TGTGCCAGTAGTATACGGGACTCGAACACTGAAGCTTTCTTT
TRBV19	TRBJ2-7	NA	NA	CASSRDSVASKGEQYF	TGTGCCAGTAGTCGAGACTCCGTGGCTTCGAAGGGCGAGCAGTACTTC
TRBV2	TRBJ1-1	NA	many	CASSGHQGEMRNTEAFF	TGTGCCAGCAGTGGGCATCAGGGAGAAATGAGAAACACTGAAGCTTTCTTT
TRBV4-1	TRBJ1-6	NA	NA	CVSSQEGFVTNSPLHF	TGCGTCAGCAGCCAAGAGGGGTTTGTGACTAATTCACCCCTCCACTTT
TRBV15	TRBJ1-2	NA	few	CATSSAADGYTF	TGTGCCACCAGCAGCGCCGCCGATGGCTACACCTTC
TRBV24-1	TRBJ2-1	TRBD1	many	CATSEGGQGNNEQFF	TGTGCCACCAGTGAGGGAGGACAGGGGAACAATGAGCAGTTCTTC
TRBV28	TRBJ2-5	NA	many	CASSSTDGGGEETQYF	TGTGCCAGCAGTTCAACGGACGGTGGCGGGGAAGAGACCCAGTACTTC
TRBV30	TRBJ2-1	NA	NA	CAWSPLARARGLDEQFF	TGTGCCTGGAGCCCCTTAGCCCGGGCGCGAGGCCTGGATGAGCAGTTCTTC
TRBV5-1	TRBJ1-1	NA	NA	CASSLVGSAGLGNAEAFF	TGCGCCAGCAGCTTGGTTGGTTCGGCAGGGCTGGGAAACGCTGAAGCTTTCTTT
TRBV20-1	TRBJ2-3	NA	many	CSARVAGIPDTQYF	TGCAGTGCTAGAGTGGCAGGGATTCCAGATACGCAGTATTTT
TRBV4-2	TRBJ2-5	NA	few	CASSDTRETQYF	TGTGCCAGCAGCGACACCCGGGAGACCCAGTACTTC